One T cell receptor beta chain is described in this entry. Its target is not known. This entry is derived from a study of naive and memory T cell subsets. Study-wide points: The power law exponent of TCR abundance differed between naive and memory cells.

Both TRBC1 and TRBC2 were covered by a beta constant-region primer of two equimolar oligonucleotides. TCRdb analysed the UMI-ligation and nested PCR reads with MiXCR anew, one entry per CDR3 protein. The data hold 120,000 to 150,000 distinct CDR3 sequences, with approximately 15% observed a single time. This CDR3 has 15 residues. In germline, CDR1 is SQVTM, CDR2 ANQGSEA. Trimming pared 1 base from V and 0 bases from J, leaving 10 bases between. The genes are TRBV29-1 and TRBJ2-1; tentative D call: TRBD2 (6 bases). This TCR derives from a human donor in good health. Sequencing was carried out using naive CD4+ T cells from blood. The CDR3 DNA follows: TGCAGCGTTGAAGGACTAGAAGGCTCCTACAATGAGCAGTTCTTC. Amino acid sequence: CSVEGLEGSYNEQFF.